This is a list of T cell receptor beta chains from one sample in a study of blood T cell repertoires in COVID-19. Sequencing was performed with immunoSEQ multiplex PCR; in TCRdb, only in-frame clones are kept and a portion is missing. The table lists around 370,000 clones, 85% to 90% of them singletons, with about 6% in the top ten. The sample consisted of peripheral blood. The receptors stem from a woman between 45 and 60 years old with COVID-19, enrolled during active disease. Each CDR3 is given with its conserved first and last residue. The D gene is left open where the match is weak. A clone size is listed for some rows: how often the clone was seen (once, few, many), or a class if it is expanded.

j_gene	abundance	d_gene	v_gene	CDR3aa	CDR3nt
TRBJ2-5	.	.	TRBV14	CASSPGLLRETQYF	TGTGCCAGCAGCCCGGGACTTCTTAGGGAGACCCAGTACTTC
TRBJ1-2	.	TRBD1	TRBV7-6	CASSTGQGAAYGYTF	TGTGCCAGCAGCACGGGACAGGGGGCGGCTTATGGCTACACCTTC
TRBJ2-2	.	TRBD2	TRBV7-2	CASSGGTSRTGELFF	TGTGCCAGCAGCGGCGGGACTAGTCGGACCGGGGAGCTGTTTTTT
TRBJ2-1	.	.	TRBV5-1	CASSLASGSYNEQFF	TGCGCCAGCAGCTTGGCCAGCGGTTCCTACAATGAGCAGTTCTTC
TRBJ1-1	.	.	TRBV7-9	CASSSVSGIGEAFF	TGTGCCAGCAGCTCGGTGTCAGGGATTGGTGAAGCTTTCTTT
TRBJ2-4	.	.	TRBV5-1	CASSDGSRGLQYF	TGCGCCAGCAGCGACGGTAGCAGGGGCCTTCAGTACTTC
TRBJ1-2	.	TRBD1	TRBV27	CASSPGQGAWYGYTF	TGTGCCAGCAGTCCGGGACAGGGGGCTTGGTATGGCTACACCTTC
TRBJ1-1	.	.	TRBV6-6	CASSYREGTEAFF	TGTGCCAGCAGTTACCGGGAGGGCACTGAAGCTTTCTTT
TRBJ2-7	once	.	TRBV2	CASRRFYEQYF	TGTGCCAGCAGGAGGTTCTACGAGCAGTACTTC
TRBJ2-7	.	.	TRBV10-1	CASSSDRYEQYF	TGCGCCAGCAGTTCTGACAGGTACGAGCAGTACTTC
TRBJ2-4	once	TRBD2	TRBV6-1	CASSEAGGENIQYF	TGTGCCAGCAGTGAAGCGGGAGGGGAGAACATTCAGTACTTC
TRBJ2-3	.	TRBD1	TRBV2	CASSLLGQGAPDTQYF	TGTGCCAGCAGCCTCCTGGGACAGGGGGCACCGGATACGCAGTATTTT
TRBJ2-5	.	TRBD1	TRBV9	CASSLNRDRDQETQYF	TGTGCCAGCAGCCTAAACCGGGACAGGGATCAAGAGACCCAGTACTTC
TRBJ1-4	once	.	TRBV11-1	CASSSRDINEKLFF	TGTGCCAGCAGCTCCCGGGACATAAATGAAAAACTGTTTTTT
TRBJ2-3	once	.	TRBV5-1	CASSLAASEDTQYF	TGCGCCAGCAGCTTGGCTGCTAGCGAGGATACGCAGTATTTT